The present T cell receptor beta chain was sequenced within a study of blood T cell repertoires in COVID-19 (TCRdb year 2020). Background on the whole study: The collaborator samples originated in the United States, Italy and Spain and spanned the acute and convalescent phases of COVID-19. The prospective study material was composed of cDNA or gDNA derived from T cells, B-cell-depleted T cells, or PBMCs. Subjects who had been exposed to COVID-19, were actively infected with it, or had recovered from it provided the deeply sampled blood TCRbeta repertoires that made up the dataset. The repertoires were made available in a free public database intended to serve as a resource for research on the immune response to SARS-CoV-2. Samples were obtained from the ongoing ImmuneRACE study (first 160 participants) and from about 1,300 subjects provided by 6 global collaborators. Sample metadata almost always included a de-identified subject ID, COVID-19 status, age in years and sex. Where available, HLA class I and class II types were obtained from metadata supplied by the sample provider rather than from assay-based typing.

Collaborating institutions collected whole blood in K2EDTA tubes following their own protocols. For TCRbeta analysis, collaborators shipped samples as frozen whole blood, isolated PBMCs, or DNA extracted from either of those sample types. Regarding this clone: Its antigen is currently not known. Base qualities are not at hand, and no much larger clone is one base apart.

The immunoSEQ Assay, a bias-controlled multiplex PCR, was used to amplify TCRbeta CDR3 regions from genomic DNA. The source study handled its data this way. The number of nucleated cells in each sample was estimated from the amplification of reference gene primers within the assay. To quantify the absolute abundance of each unique TCRbeta CDR3 rearrangement, sequence reads were collapsed and filtered. For each sample, productive Simpson clonality was calculated by taking the square root of Simpson's diversity index across productive rearrangements. As stored in TCRdb, this immuneACCESS dataset retains in-frame rearrangements with V and J assigned. A fraction of the clones does not appear; measured against another copy, unresolved V genes explain less than half of the discrepancy, and the remainder lacks a known reason. V and J calls and clone size are copied from that table; D and trimming were computed from the DNA. This sample gives 190,000 or so clones in total; about 85% of them show up just once. Jointly, the top ten make up more than 8% of the sample.

Beyond this particular receptor, the publication reports: The quantity of clinical and demographic metadata differed by source and by participant and was supplied without curation.

The sequence was obtained from an elderly woman with acute or convalescent COVID-19. The source material was peripheral blood.

The CDR3 is CAISKTTGDTHNEQFF. In nucleotide form, the sequence is TGTGCCATCAGCAAGACGACAGGGGACACACACAATGAGCAGTTCTTC. The chain couples TRBV10-3 to TRBJ2-1; 8 bases in the middle match TRBD1. Measured from the cysteine to the phenylalanine, the CDR3 is 16 residues long. The kept DNA is CDR3 alone, 48 bases in frame from the first base. The V end gives up 6 bases and the J end 5 bases, leaving 12 bases in the junction not matched to a gene. CDR1 ENHRY and CDR2 SYGVKD are derived from the germline V gene.